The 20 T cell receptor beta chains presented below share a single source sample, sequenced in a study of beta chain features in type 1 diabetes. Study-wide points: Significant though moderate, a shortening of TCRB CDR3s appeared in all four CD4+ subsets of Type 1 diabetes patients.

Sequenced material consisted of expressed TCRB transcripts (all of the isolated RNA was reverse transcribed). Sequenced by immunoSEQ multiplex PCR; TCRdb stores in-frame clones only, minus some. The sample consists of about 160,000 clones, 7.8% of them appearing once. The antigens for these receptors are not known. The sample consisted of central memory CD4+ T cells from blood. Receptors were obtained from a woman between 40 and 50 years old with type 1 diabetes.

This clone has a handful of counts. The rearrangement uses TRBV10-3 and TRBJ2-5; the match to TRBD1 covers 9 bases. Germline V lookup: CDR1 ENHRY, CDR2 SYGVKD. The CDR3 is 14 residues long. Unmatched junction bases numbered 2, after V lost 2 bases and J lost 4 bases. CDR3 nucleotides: TGTGCCATCAGTGAGACAGGGGGCGGAGAGACCCAGTACTTC. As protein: CAISETGGGETQYF.

The CDR3 bases are TGCGCCAGCTTAAGGGGGTCTGGGGCTCAAGAGACCCAGTACTTC. Its protein product is CASLRGSGAQETQYF. The chain couples TRBV5-1 to TRBJ2-5; a possible D gene is TRBD1 (6 bases). The V end lost 7 bases, the J end lost 2 bases, and 18 bases lay between the germline ends. The CDR3 contains 15 residues. The germline V gene has CDR1 SGHRS and CDR2 YFSETQ.

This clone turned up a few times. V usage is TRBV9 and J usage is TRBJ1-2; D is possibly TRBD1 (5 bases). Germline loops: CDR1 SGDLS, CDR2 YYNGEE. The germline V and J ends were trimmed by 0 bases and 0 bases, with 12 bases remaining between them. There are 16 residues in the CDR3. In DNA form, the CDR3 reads TGTGCCAGCAGCGTAGGTCCCACGACAGCTAACTATGGCTACACCTTC. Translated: CASSVGPTTANYGYTF.

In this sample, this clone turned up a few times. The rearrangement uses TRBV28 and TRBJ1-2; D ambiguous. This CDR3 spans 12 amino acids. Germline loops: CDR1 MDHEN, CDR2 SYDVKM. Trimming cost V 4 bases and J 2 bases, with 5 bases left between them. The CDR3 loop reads CASSSQNYGYTF. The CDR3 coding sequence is TGTGCCAGCAGTTCCCAGAACTATGGCTACACCTTC.

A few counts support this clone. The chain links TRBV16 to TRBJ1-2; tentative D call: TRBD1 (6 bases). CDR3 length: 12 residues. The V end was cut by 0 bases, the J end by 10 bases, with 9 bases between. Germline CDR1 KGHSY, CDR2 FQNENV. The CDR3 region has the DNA TGTGCCAGCAGCCAATCGGGGGCATTCTACACCTTC. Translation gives CASSQSGAFYTF.

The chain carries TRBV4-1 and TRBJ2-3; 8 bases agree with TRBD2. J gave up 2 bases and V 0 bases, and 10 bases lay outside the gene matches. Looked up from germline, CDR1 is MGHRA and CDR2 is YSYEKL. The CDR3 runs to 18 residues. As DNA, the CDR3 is TGCGCCAGCAGCCAAGATAGGCCGCGGGGGGCCATCACAGATACGCAGTATTTT. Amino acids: CASSQDRPRGAITDTQYF.

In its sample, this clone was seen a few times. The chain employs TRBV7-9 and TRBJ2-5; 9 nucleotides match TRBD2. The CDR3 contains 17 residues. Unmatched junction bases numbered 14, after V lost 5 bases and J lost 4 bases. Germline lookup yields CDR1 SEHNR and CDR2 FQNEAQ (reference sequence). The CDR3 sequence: CASSPKSLAGRRETQYF. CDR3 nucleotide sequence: TGTGCCAGCAGCCCTAAGTCGCTAGCGGGACGTCGAGAGACCCAGTACTTC. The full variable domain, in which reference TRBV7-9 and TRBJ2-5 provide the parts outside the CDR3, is DTGVSQNPRHKITKRGQNVTFRCDPISEHNRLYWYRQTLGQGPEFLTYFQNEAQLEKSRLLSDRFSAERPKGSFSTLEIQRTEQGDSAMYLCASSPKSLAGRRETQYFGPGTRLLVL.

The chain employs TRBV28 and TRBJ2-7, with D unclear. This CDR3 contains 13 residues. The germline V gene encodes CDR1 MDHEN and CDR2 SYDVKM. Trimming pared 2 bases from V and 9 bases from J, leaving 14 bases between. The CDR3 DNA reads TGTGCCAGCAGTTTACTCCAACTATCGGGGCAGTACTTC. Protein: CASSLLQLSGQYF.

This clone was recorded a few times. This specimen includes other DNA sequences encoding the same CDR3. The CDR3: CSVGQGDQPQHF. CDR3 sequence (DNA): TGCAGCGTTGGACAGGGCGATCAGCCCCAGCATTTT. The J gene is TRBJ1-5, the V gene TRBV29-1; 7 positions match TRBD1. CDR1 SQVTM and CDR2 ANQGSEA come from the germline V gene. Trimming cost V 4 bases and J 5 bases; bases outside gene matches: 2. This CDR3 region has 12 residues.

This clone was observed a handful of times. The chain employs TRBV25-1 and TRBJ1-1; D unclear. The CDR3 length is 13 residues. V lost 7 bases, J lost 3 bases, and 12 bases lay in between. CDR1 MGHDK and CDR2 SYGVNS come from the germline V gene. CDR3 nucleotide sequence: TGTGCCAGCACCATAGACTGGCACACTGAAGCTTTCTTT. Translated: CASTIDWHTEAFF.

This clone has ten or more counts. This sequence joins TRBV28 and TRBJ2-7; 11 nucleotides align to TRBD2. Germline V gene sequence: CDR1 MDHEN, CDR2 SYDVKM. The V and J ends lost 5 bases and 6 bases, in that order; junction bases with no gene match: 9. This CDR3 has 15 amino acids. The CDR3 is CASSPRTSGSPEQYF. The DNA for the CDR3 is TGTGCCAGCAGTCCACGCACTAGCGGGAGCCCCGAGCAGTACTTC. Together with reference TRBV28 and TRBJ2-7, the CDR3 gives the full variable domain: DVKVTQSSRYLVKRTGEKVFLECVQDMDHENMFWYRQDPGLGLRLIYFSYDVKMKEKGDIPEGYSVSREKKERFSLILESASTNQTSMYLCASSPRTSGSPEQYFGPGTRLTVT.

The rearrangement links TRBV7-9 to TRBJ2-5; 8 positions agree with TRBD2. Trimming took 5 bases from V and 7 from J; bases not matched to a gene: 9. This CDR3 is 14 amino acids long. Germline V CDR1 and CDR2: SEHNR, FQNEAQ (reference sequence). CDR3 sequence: CASSPAGDTGTQYF. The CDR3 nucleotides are TGTGCCAGCAGCCCAGCGGGGGATACGGGGACCCAGTACTTC.

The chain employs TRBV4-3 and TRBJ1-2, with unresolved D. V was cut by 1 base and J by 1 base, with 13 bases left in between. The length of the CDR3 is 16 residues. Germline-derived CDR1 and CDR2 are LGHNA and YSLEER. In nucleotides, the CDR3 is TGCGCCAGCAGCCAAGGGTCCATAACGGGTAACTATGGCTACACCTTC. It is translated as CASSQGSITGNYGYTF.

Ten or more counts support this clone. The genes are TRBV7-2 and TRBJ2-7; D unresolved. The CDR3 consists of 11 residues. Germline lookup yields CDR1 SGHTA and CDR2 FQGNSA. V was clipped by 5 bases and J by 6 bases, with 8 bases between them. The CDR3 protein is CASSDRSEQYF. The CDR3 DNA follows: TGTGCCAGCAGCGATAGGAGCGAGCAGTACTTC.

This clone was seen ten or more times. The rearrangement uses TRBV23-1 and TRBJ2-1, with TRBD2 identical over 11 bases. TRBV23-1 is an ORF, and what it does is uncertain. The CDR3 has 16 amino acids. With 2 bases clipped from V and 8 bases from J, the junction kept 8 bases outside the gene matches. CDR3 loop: CASSQAGLAEGDEQFF. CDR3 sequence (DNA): TGCGCCAGCAGTCAAGCGGGACTAGCGGAGGGCGATGAGCAGTTCTTC.

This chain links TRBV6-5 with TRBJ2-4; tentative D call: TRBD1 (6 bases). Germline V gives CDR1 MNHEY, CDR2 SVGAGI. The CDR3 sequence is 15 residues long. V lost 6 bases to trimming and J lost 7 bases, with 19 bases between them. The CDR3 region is CASSQRTEGWNIQYF. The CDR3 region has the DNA TGTGCCAGCAGCCAACGGACAGAGGGGTGGAACATTCAGTACTTC.

The CDR3 DNA reads TGTGCCAGCAACGGACAGCGCCAAGAGACCCAGTACTTC. Protein: CASNGQRQETQYF. V gene TRBV2 combines with J gene TRBJ2-5; the D gene is possibly TRBD1 (6 bases). CDR1 is SNHLY, CDR2 FYNNEI, per germline. The length of the CDR3 is 13 residues. V was shortened by 7 bases and J by 1 base, with 10 bases between the two germline ends.

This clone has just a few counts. CDR3 region: CSADSANEQFF. CDR3 coding DNA: TGCAGTGCTGACTCCGCCAATGAGCAGTTCTTC. The gene calls are TRBV20-1 and TRBJ2-1; D remains ambiguous. V dropped 5 bases and J dropped 6 bases, with 8 bases sitting between them. Germline loops: CDR1 DFQATT, CDR2 SNEGSKA (reference sequence). The CDR3 has 11 residues.

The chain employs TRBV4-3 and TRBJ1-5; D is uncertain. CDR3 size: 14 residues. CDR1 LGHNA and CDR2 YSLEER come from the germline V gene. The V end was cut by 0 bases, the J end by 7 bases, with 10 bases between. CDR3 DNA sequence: TGCGCCAGCAGCCAAGACGACGGGGAACAGCCCCAGCATTTT. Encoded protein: CASSQDDGEQPQHF.

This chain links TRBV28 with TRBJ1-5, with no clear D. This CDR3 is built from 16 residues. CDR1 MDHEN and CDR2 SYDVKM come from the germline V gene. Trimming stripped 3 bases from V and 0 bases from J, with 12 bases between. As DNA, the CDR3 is TGTGCCAGCAGTTTGAGCCTTGAGGGTAGCAATCAGCCCCAGCATTTT. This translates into CASSLSLEGSNQPQHF.